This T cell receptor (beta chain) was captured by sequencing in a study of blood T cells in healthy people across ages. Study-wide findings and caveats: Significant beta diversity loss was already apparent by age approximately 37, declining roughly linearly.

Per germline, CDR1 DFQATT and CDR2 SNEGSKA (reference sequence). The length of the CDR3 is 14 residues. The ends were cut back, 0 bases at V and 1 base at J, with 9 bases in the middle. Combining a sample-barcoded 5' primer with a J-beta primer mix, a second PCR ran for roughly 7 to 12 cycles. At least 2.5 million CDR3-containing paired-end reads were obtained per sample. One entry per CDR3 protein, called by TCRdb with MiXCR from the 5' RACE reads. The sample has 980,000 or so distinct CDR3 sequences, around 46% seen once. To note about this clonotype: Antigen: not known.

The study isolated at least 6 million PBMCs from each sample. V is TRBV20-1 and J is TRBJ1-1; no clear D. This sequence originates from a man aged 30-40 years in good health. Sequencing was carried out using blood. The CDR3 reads CSARDSASNTEAFF. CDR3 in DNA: TGCAGTGCTAGAGATAGCGCCTCGAACACTGAAGCTTTCTTT.